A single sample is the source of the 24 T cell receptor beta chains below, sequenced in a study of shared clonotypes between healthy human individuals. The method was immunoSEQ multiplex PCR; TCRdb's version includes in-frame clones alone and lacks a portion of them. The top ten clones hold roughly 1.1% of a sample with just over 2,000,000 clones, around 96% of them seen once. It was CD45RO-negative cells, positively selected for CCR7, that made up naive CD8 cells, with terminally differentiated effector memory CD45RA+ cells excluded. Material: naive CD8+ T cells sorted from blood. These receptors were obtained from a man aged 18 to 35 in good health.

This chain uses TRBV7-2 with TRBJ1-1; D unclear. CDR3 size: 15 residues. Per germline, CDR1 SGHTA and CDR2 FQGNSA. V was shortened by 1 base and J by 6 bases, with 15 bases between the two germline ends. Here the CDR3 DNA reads TGTGCCAGCAGCTTAGTAACGGGGATTTGGGCTGAAGCTTTCTTT. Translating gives CASSLVTGIWAEAFF. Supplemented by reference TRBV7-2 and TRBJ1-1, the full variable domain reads GAGVSQSPSNKVTEKGKDVELRCDPISGHTALYWYRQSLGQGLEFLIYFQGNSAPDKSGLPSDRFSAERTGGSVSTLTIQRTQQEDSAVYLCASSLVTGIWAEAFFGQGTRLTVV.

CDR3 sequence (DNA): TGTGCCAGCAGTTCCTTTGGACAGGGGGTTACCTACGAGCAGTACTTC. Its protein is CASSSFGQGVTYEQYF. The rearrangement uses TRBV6-5 and TRBJ2-7, with 10 bases matching TRBD1. This CDR3 spans 16 amino acids. CDR1 and CDR2 (germline): MNHEY, SVGAGI. V gave up 4 bases and J gave up 2 bases; unmatched junction bases: 8.

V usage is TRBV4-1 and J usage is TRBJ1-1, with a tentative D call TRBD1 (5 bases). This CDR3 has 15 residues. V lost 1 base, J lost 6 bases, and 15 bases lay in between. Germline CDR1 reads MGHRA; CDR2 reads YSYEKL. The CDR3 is CASSQVGLDYPEAFF. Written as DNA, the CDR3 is TGCGCCAGCAGCCAAGTGGGACTGGACTACCCTGAAGCTTTCTTT.

In DNA form, the CDR3 reads TGCAGCGTTGAAGGGGGCAGCTTTTCCTACGAGCAGTACTTC. It encodes CSVEGGSFSYEQYF. The chain combines TRBV29-1 with TRBJ2-7; a possible D gene is TRBD1 (5 bases). This CDR3 has 14 amino acids. The V and J ends lost 1 base and 1 base respectively, with 11 bases between them. The germline V gene encodes CDR1 SQVTM and CDR2 ANQGSEA.

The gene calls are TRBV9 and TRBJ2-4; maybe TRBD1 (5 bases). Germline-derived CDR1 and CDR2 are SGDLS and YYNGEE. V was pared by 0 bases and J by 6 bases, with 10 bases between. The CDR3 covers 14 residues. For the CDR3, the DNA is TGTGCCAGCAGCGTAGAGGGGTATGGAAACATTCAGTACTTC. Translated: CASSVEGYGNIQYF.

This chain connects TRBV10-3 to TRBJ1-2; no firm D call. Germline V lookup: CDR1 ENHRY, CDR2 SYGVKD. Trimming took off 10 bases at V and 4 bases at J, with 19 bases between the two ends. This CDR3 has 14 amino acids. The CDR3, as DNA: TGTGCCAGCCACGGACCGACGGCACTCTATGGCTACACCTTC. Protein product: CASHGPTALYGYTF.

CDR3 protein: CASTSDRLNQPQHF. The CDR3 DNA reads TGTGCCAGCACCTCTGACAGGCTCAATCAGCCCCAGCATTTT. The chain employs TRBV28 and TRBJ1-5; D perhaps matches TRBD1 (6 bases). The germline CDR1 and CDR2 sequences are MDHEN and SYDVKM. This CDR3 is built from 14 residues. V shed 7 bases and J shed 3 bases, with 13 bases lying between them.

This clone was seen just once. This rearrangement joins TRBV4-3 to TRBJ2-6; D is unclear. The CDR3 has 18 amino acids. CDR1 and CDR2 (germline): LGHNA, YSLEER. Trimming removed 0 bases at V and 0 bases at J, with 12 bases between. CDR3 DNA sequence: TGCGCCAGCAGCCAAGATCCGGCAGTCCCCTCTGGGGCCAACGTCCTGACTTTC. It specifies CASSQDPAVPSGANVLTF.

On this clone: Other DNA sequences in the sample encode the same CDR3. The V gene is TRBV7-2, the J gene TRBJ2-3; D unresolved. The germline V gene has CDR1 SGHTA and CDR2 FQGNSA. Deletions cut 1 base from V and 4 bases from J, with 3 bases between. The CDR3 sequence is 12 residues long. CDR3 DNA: TGTGCCAGCAGCTTAGGAGCAGATACGCAGTATTTT. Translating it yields CASSLGADTQYF.

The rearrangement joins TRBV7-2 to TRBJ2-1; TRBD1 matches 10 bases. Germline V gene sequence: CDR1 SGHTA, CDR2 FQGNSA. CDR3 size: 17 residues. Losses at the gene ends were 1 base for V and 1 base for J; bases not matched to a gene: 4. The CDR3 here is CASSLGQGAVSYNEQFF. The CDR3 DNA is TGTGCCAGCAGCTTAGGACAGGGGGCGGTTTCCTACAATGAGCAGTTCTTC. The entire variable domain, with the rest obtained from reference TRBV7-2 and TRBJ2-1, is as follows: GAGVSQSPSNKVTEKGKDVELRCDPISGHTALYWYRQSLGQGLEFLIYFQGNSAPDKSGLPSDRFSAERTGGSVSTLTIQRTQQEDSAVYLCASSLGQGAVSYNEQFFGPGTRLTVL.

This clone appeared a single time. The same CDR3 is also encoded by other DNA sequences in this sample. The CDR3 sequence is CASSMGQGYEQYF. As DNA, the CDR3 is TGTGCCAGTAGTATGGGACAAGGGTACGAGCAGTACTTC. This chain uses TRBV19 with TRBJ2-7; perhaps TRBD1 as D (6 bases). In germline, CDR1 is LNHDA, CDR2 SQIVND (reference sequence). V gave up 3 bases and J gave up 4 bases, with 10 bases separating them. The CDR3 has 13 residues. Full variable domain (outside the CDR3, taken from reference TRBV19 and TRBJ2-7): DGGITQSPKYLFRKEGQNVTLSCEQNLNHDAMYWYRQDPGQGLRLIYYSQIVNDFQKGDIAEGYSVSREKKESFPLTVTSAQKNPTAFYLCASSMGQGYEQYFGPGTRLTVT.

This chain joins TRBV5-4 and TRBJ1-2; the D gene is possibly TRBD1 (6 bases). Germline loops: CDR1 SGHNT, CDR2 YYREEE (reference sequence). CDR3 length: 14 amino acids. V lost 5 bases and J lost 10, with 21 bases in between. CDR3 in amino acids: CASSTEGGLLDYTF. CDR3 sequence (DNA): TGTGCCAGCAGTACGGAGGGGGGCTTATTGGACTACACCTTC.

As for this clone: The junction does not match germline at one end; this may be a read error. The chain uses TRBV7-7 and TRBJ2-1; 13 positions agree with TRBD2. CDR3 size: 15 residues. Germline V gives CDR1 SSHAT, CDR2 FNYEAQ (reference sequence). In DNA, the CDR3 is TGTGCTAGCAGCTTGGGGACTAGCGGGGCGAATGAGCAGTTCTTC. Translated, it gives CASSLGTSGANEQFF.

CDR3 in amino acids: CASSSVMNTEAFF. In nucleotides, the CDR3 is TGTGCCAGCAGCTCAGTCATGAACACTGAAGCTTTCTTT. The chain joins TRBV11-2 to TRBJ1-1; no clear D gene. V was shortened by 4 bases and J by 0 bases, with 6 bases between the two germline ends. The CDR3 totals 13 residues. Per germline, CDR1 SGHAT and CDR2 FQNNGV.

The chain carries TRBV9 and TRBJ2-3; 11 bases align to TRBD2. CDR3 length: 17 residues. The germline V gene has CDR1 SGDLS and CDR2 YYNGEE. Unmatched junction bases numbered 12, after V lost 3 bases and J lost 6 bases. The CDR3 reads CASSDPGLAVGWDTQYF. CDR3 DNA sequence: TGTGCCAGCAGCGACCCGGGACTAGCGGTTGGATGGGATACGCAGTATTTT.

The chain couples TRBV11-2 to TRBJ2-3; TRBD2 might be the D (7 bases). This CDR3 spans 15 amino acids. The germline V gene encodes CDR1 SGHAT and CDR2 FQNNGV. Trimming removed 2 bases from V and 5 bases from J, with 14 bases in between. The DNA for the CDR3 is TGTGCCAGCAGCTTATACGGGCGGGGGCAAGATACGCAGTATTTT. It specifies CASSLYGRGQDTQYF. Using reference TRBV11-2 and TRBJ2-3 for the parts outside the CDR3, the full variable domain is EAGVAQSPRYKIIEKRQSVAFWCNPISGHATLYWYQQILGQGPKLLIQFQNNGVVDDSQLPKDRFSAERLKGVDSTLKIQPAKLEDSAVYLCASSLYGRGQDTQYFGPGTRLTVL.

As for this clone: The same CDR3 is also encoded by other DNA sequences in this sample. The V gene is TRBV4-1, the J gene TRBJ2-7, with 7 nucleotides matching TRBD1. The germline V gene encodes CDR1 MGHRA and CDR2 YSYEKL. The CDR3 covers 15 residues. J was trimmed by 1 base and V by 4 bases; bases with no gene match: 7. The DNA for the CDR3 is TGCGCCAGCAGCCTCCGACAGGGCGGGTCCTACGAGCAGTACTTC. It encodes CASSLRQGGSYEQYF.

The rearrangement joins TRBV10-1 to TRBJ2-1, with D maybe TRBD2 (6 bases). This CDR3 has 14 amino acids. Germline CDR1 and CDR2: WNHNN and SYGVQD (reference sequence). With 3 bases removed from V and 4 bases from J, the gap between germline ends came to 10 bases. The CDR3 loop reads CASSDRRGYNEQFF. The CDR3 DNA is TGCGCCAGCAGTGACCGGAGGGGTTACAATGAGCAGTTCTTC.

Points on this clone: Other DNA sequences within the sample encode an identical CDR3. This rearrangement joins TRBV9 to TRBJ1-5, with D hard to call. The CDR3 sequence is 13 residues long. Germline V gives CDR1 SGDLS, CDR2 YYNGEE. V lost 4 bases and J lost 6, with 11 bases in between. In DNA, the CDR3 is TGTGCCAGCAGCCCGGGTTCGGGTCAGCCCCAGCATTTT. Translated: CASSPGSGQPQHF.

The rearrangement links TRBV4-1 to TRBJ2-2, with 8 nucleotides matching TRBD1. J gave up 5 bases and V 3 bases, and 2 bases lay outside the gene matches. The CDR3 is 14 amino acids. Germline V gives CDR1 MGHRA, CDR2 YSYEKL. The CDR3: CASSHRQGTGELFF. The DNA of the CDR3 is TGCGCCAGCAGCCATAGACAGGGGACCGGGGAGCTGTTTTTT.

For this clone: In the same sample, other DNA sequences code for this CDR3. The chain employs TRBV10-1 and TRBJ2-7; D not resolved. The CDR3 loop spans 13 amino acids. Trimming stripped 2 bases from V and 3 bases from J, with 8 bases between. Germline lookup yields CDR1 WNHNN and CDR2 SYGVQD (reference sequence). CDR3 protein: CASSESLLYEQYF. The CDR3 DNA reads TGCGCCAGCAGTGAGAGCCTCCTCTACGAGCAGTACTTC.

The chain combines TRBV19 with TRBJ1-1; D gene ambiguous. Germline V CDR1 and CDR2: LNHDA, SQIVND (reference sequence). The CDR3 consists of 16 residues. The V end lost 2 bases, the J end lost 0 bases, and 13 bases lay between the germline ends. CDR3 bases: TGTGCCAGTAGTATAATAAGGGATATGATGAACACTGAAGCTTTCTTT. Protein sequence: CASSIIRDMMNTEAFF.

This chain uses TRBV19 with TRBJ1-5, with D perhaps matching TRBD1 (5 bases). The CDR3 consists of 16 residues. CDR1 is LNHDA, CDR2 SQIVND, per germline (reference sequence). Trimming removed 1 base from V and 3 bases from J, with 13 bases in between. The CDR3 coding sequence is TGTGCCAGTAGTATAGCCTGGGGCAGGGACAATCAGCCCCAGCATTTT. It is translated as CASSIAWGRDNQPQHF.

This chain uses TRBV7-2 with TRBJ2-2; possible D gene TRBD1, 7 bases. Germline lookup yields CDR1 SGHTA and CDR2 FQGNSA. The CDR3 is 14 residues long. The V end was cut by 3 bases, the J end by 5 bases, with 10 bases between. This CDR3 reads CASSLSGGTGELFF. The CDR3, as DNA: TGTGCCAGCAGCTTGTCAGGGGGGACCGGGGAGCTGTTTTTT.